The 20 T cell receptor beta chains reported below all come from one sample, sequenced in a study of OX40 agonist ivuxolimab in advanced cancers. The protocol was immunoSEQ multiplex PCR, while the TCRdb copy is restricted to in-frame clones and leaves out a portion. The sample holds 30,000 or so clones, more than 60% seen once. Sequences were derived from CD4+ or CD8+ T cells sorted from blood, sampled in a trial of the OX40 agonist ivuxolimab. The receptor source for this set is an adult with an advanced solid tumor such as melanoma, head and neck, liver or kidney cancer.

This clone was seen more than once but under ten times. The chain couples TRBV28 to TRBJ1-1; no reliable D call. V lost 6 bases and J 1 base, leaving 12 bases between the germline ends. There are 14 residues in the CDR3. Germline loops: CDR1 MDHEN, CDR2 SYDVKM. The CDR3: CASRPRRPNTEAFF. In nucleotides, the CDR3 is TGTGCCAGCAGGCCCCGACGGCCGAACACTGAAGCTTTCTTT.

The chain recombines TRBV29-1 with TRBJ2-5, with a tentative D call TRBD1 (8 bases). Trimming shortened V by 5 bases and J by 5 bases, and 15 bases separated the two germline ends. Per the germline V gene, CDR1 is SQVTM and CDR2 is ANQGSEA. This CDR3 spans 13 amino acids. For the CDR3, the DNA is TGCAGCGTTCCACACAGGGGGGGGGAGACCCAGTACTTC. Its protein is CSVPHRGGETQYF.

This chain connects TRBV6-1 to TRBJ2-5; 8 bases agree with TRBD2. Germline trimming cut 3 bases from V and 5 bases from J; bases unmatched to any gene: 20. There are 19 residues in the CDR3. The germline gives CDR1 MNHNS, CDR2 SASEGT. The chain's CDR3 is CASSEAPGVAGRVWETQYF. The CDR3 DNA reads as TGTGCCAGCAGTGAGGCACCTGGGGTAGCGGGGCGGGTATGGGAGACCCAGTACTTC.

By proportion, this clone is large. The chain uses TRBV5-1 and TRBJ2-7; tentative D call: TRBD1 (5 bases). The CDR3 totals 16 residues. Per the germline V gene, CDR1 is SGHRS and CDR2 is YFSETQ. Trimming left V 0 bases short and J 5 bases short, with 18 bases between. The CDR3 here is CASSLEQVARADEQYF. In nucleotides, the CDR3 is TGCGCCAGCAGCTTGGAACAGGTAGCCCGTGCTGACGAGCAGTACTTC.

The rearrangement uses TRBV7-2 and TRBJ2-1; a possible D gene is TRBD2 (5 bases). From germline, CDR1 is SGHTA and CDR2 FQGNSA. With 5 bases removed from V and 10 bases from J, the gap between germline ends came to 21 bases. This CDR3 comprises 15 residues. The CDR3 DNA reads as TGTGCCAGCAGCCCATCGGGAAGCAACTCGGGGGAGCAGTTCTTC. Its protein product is CASSPSGSNSGEQFF.

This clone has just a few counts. The CDR3 region has the DNA TGTGCCAGCAGTTCCCACCAATATCCAGATACGCAGTATTTT. Encoded protein: CASSSHQYPDTQYF. The V call is TRBV27, the J call TRBJ2-3, with D hard to call. From germline, CDR1 is MNHEY and CDR2 SMNVEV (reference sequence). V was shortened by 4 bases and J by 4 bases, with 12 bases between the two germline ends. This CDR3 contains 14 residues.

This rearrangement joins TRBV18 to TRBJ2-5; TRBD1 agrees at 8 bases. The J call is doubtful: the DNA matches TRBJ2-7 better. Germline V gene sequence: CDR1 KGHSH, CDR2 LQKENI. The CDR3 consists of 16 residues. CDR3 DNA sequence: TGTGCCAGCTCACCCCGGGCCCCACAGGGGGGCTACGAGCAGTACTTC. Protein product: CASSPRAPQGGYEQYF.

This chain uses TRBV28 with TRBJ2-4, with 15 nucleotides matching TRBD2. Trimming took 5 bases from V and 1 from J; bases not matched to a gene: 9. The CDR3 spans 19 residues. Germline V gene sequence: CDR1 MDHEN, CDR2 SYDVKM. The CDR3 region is CASSPGTSGRYGAKNIQYF. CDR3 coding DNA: TGTGCCAGCAGTCCGGGGACTAGCGGGAGGTACGGGGCCAAAAACATTCAGTACTTC.

As DNA, the CDR3 is TGCGCCAGCAGTGGGCAACTCCTTCGCGATCCGCAGTATTTT. It yields the protein CASSGQLLRDPQYF. The chain couples TRBV5-1 to TRBJ2-3; D call uncertain. Germline-derived CDR1 and CDR2 are SGHRS and YFSETQ. This CDR3 contains 14 residues. V was trimmed by 5 bases and J by 10 bases, leaving 20 bases between them.

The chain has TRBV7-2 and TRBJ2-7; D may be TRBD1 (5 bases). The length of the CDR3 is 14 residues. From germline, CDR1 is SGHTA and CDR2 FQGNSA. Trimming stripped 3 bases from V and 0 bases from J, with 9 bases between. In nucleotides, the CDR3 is TGTGCCAGCAGCTTCTCCCAGGGCTCCTACGAGCAGTACTTC. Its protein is CASSFSQGSYEQYF.

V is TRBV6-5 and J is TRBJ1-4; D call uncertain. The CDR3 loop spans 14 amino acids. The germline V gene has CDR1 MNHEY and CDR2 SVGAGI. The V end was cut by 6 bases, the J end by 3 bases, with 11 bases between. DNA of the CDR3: TGTGCCAGCAGCCCACCTACAGCTAATGAAAAACTGTTTTTT. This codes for CASSPPTANEKLFF.

The CDR3 DNA follows: TGTGCCAGCAGTGCAAACAGGGGGCTATACTATGGCTACACCTTC. It encodes CASSANRGLYYGYTF. The chain couples TRBV27 to TRBJ1-2; the match to TRBD1 covers 9 bases. CDR1 and CDR2 from the germline V gene are MNHEY and SMNVEV (reference sequence). Trimming cost V 5 bases and J 3 bases; bases outside gene matches: 7. The CDR3 sequence is 15 residues long.

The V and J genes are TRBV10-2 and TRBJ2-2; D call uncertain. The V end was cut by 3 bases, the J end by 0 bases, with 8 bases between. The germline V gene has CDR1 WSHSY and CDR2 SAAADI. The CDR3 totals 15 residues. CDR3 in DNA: TGCGCCAGCAGTGATAGGAATGCGAACACCGGGGAGCTGTTTTTT. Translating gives CASSDRNANTGELFF.

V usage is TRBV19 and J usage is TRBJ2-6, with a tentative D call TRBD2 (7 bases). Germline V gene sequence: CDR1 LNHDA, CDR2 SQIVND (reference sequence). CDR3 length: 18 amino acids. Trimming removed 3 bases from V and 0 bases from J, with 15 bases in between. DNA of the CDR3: TGTGCCAGTAGTATCTTGGCGGGGGCCCTCTCTGGGGCCAACGTCCTGACTTTC. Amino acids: CASSILAGALSGANVLTF.

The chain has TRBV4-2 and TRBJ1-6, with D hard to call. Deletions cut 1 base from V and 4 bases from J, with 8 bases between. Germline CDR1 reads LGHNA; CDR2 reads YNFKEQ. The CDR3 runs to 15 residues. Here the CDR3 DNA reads TGTGCCAGCAGCCAAGTAAGGGATTATAATTCACCCCTCCACTTT. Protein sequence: CASSQVRDYNSPLHF.

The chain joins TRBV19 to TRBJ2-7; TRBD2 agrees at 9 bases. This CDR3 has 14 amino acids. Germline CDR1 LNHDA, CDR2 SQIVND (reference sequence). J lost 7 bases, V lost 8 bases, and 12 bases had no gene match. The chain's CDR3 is CASARAGGPSEQYF. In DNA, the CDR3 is TGTGCCAGTGCGAGGGCGGGAGGGCCGAGTGAGCAGTACTTC.

CDR3 residues: CAWSPRGLAGETQYF. The CDR3 coding sequence is TGTGCCTGGAGCCCTCGGGGGCTAGCCGGAGAGACCCAGTACTTC. V gene TRBV30 combines with J gene TRBJ2-5; TRBD1 or TRBD2 may be the D gene (6 bases each). The germline gives CDR1 GTSNPN, CDR2 SVGIG (reference sequence). The CDR3 length is 15 residues. Trimming took 3 bases from V and 4 from J, leaving 18 bases between them. The variable domain in full, completed from reference TRBV30 and TRBJ2-5, reads SQTIHQWPATLVQPVGSPLSLECTVEGTSNPNLYWYRQAAGRGLQLLFYSVGIGQISSEVPQNLSASRPQDRQFILSSKKLLLSDSGFYLCAWSPRGLAGETQYFGPGTRLLVL.

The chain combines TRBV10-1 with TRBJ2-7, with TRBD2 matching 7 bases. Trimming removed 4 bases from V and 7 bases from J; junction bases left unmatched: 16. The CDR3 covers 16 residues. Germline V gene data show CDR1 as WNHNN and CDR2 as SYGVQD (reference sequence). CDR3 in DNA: TGCGCCAGCAGTGCCGGAGGTAGCGGGCGCACGGGGGAGCAGTACTTC. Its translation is CASSAGGSGRTGEQYF.

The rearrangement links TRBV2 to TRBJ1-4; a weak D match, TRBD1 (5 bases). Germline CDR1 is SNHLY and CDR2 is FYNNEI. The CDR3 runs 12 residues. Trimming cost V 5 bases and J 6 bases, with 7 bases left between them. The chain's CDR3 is CASSPGDEKLFF. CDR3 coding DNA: TGTGCCAGCAGTCCGGGGGATGAAAAACTGTTTTTT.

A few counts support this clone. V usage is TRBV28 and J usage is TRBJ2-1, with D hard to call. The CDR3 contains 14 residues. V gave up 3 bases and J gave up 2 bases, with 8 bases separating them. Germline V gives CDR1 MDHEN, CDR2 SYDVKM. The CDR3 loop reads CASSFIRAYNEQFF. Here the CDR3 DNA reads TGTGCCAGCAGTTTCATTCGGGCCTACAATGAGCAGTTCTTC. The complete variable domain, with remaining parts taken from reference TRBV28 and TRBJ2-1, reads DVKVTQSSRYLVKRTGEKVFLECVQDMDHENMFWYRQDPGLGLRLIYFSYDVKMKEKGDIPEGYSVSREKKERFSLILESASTNQTSMYLCASSFIRAYNEQFFGPGTRLTVL.